The rows below give T cell receptor beta chains drawn from one sample of a study of blood T cell repertoires in COVID-19. Generated by immunoSEQ multiplex PCR, the TCRdb table keeps only in-frame clones and is missing some. Of around 70,000 clones in the sample, about four fifths were seen once. Sequencing used peripheral blood. The source of these receptors is a man between 65 and 80 years old who had recovered from COVID-19. Both conserved end residues are part of each CDR3. Each record gives: D gene, J gene, V gene, clone size, CDR3 length, CDR3 protein, CDR3 DNA. The D gene is left open where the match is weak. Clone size is not always given. Where it is, it says once, few, many or a class for expanded clones.

D: TRBD1; J: TRBJ1-4; V: TRBV5-4; size: NA; length: 15; CDR3: CASSSDRGRDEKLFF; DNA: TGTGCCAGCAGCTCTGACAGGGGGCGAGATGAAAAACTGTTTTTT
D: NA; J: TRBJ2-6; V: TRBV6-5; size: NA; length: 15; CDR3: CASSSPGSGANVLTF; DNA: TGTGCCAGCAGTTCCCCGGGCTCTGGGGCCAACGTCCTGACTTTC
D: TRBD1; J: TRBJ1-5; V: TRBV19; size: NA; length: 16; CDR3: CASSPRGQGGHQPQHF; DNA: TGTGCCAGTAGTCCTCGTGGACAGGGGGGGCATCAGCCCCAGCATTTT
D: NA; J: TRBJ1-5; V: TRBV4-2; size: NA; length: 16; CDR3: CASSQEVGGTNQPQHF; DNA: TGTGCCAGCAGCCAAGAGGTGGGGGGAACCAATCAGCCCCAGCATTTT
D: NA; J: TRBJ2-3; V: TRBV7-3; size: NA; length: 15; CDR3: CASSLYGGITDTQYF; DNA: TGTGCCAGCAGCTTATATGGGGGGATCACAGATACGCAGTATTTT
D: TRBD2; J: TRBJ2-1; V: TRBV3-1/TRBV3-2; size: NA; length: 15; CDR3: CASSPGLAGSSEQFF; DNA: TGTGCCAGCAGCCCCGGACTAGCGGGATCAAGTGAGCAGTTCTTC
D: TRBD2; J: TRBJ2-1; V: TRBV7-2; size: NA; length: 15; CDR3: CASSRTSEPYNEQFF; DNA: TGTGCCAGCAGCCGGACTAGCGAACCCTACAATGAGCAGTTCTTC
D: NA; J: TRBJ2-7; V: TRBV6-5; size: NA; length: 12; CDR3: CASRVTGYEQYF; DNA: TGTGCCAGCAGGGTGACAGGCTACGAGCAGTACTTC
D: TRBD1; J: TRBJ1-2; V: TRBV6-5; size: NA; length: 15; CDR3: CASSYLGQGSTFYTF; DNA: TGTGCCAGCAGTTACCTGGGACAGGGGTCTACTTTCTACACCTTC
D: NA; J: TRBJ1-6; V: TRBV4-3; size: NA; length: 16; CDR3: CASSQDLAGAGSPLHF; DNA: TGCGCCAGCAGCCAAGATCTGGCGGGGGCGGGTTCACCCCTCCACTTT
D: NA; J: TRBJ1-3; V: TRBV28; size: NA; length: 16; CDR3: CASSPAVDGAGNTIYF; DNA: TGTGCCAGCAGCCCCGCCGTTGACGGGGCTGGAAACACCATATATTTT
D: TRBD1; J: TRBJ2-7; V: TRBV28; size: NA; length: 15; CDR3: CASSYETGGRYEQYF; DNA: TGTGCCAGCAGTTACGAAACAGGGGGCCGGTACGAGCAGTACTTC
D: NA; J: TRBJ2-3; V: TRBV15; size: NA; length: 15; CDR3: CATSRDLTDTDTQYF; DNA: TGTGCCACCAGCAGAGATCTGACAGACACAGATACGCAGTATTTT
D: TRBD1; J: TRBJ1-1; V: TRBV10-3; size: NA; length: 14; CDR3: CAISSGQGNTEAFF; DNA: TGTGCCATCAGTTCCGGACAGGGGAACACTGAAGCTTTCTTT
D: NA; J: TRBJ1-2; V: TRBV28; size: many; length: 16; CDR3: CASRNNQLRQSYGYTF; DNA: TGTGCCAGCAGAAATAACCAGTTAAGACAGTCGTATGGCTACACCTTC
D: TRBD1; J: TRBJ2-5; V: TRBV2; size: NA; length: 14; CDR3: CASSGDRGQETQYF; DNA: TGTGCCAGCAGTGGAGACAGGGGGCAAGAGACCCAGTACTTC
D: NA; J: TRBJ2-3; V: TRBV9; size: NA; length: 14; CDR3: CASSVEQDTDTQYF; DNA: TGTGCCAGCAGCGTAGAACAGGACACAGATACGCAGTATTTT
D: NA; J: TRBJ2-5; V: TRBV19; size: NA; length: 18; CDR3: CASSPSPFRGVLQETQYF; DNA: TGTGCCAGTAGTCCCTCCCCGTTTCGTGGAGTCCTCCAAGAGACCCAGTACTTC
D: NA; J: TRBJ2-1; V: TRBV3-1/TRBV3-2; size: NA; length: 11; CDR3: CASGGYNEQFF; DNA: TGTGCCAGCGGAGGGTACAATGAGCAGTTCTTC
D: TRBD1; J: TRBJ1-1; V: TRBV14; size: NA; length: 15; CDR3: CASSQARQGSSEAFF; DNA: TGTGCCAGCAGCCAAGCTCGACAGGGCTCAAGTGAAGCTTTCTTT
D: TRBD1; J: TRBJ2-1; V: TRBV28; size: NA; length: 14; CDR3: CASSSSRGNDEQFF; DNA: TGTGCCAGCAGTTCATCCAGGGGGAACGATGAGCAGTTCTTC
D: NA; J: TRBJ1-2; V: TRBV6-1; size: NA; length: 21; CDR3: CASSEASRVVGYERSGYGYTF; DNA: TGTGCCAGCAGTGAAGCCTCCAGGGTGGTAGGGTACGAAAGAAGTGGCTATGGCTACACCTTC
D: TRBD2; J: TRBJ2-7; V: TRBV12-5; size: NA; length: 15; CDR3: CASGPWTSGSYEQYF; DNA: TGTGCTAGTGGTCCTTGGACTAGCGGGAGTTACGAGCAGTACTTC
D: NA; J: TRBJ1-4; V: TRBV6-6; size: NA; length: 15; CDR3: CASSPDSFESEKLFF; DNA: TGTGCCAGCAGTCCTGACTCCTTTGAGAGTGAAAAACTGTTTTTT
D: TRBD1; J: TRBJ2-1; V: TRBV4-2; size: NA; length: 17; CDR3: CASSLTPRTGGYNEQFF; DNA: TGTGCCAGCAGCCTCACTCCCCGGACAGGGGGATACAATGAGCAGTTCTTC
D: TRBD2; J: TRBJ2-5; V: TRBV5-4; size: NA; length: 15; CDR3: CASRVATGGGETQYF; DNA: TGTGCCAGCAGAGTAGCGACGGGAGGCGGTGAGACCCAGTACTTC
D: NA; J: TRBJ2-5; V: TRBV21-1; size: once; length: 14; CDR3: CASSPKTGPETQYF; DNA: TGTGCCAGCAGCCCAAAGACAGGGCCGGAGACCCAGTACTTC
D: NA; J: TRBJ2-4; V: TRBV7-2; size: NA; length: 16; CDR3: CASSLEVGARGNIQYF; DNA: TGTGCCAGCAGCTTAGAGGTGGGGGCCCGAGGGAACATTCAGTACTTC
D: NA; J: TRBJ1-5; V: TRBV6-2/TRBV6-3; size: NA; length: 16; CDR3: CASSYAGGVGNQPQHF; DNA: TGTGCCAGCAGTTACGCAGGAGGGGTGGGCAATCAGCCCCAGCATTTT
D: TRBD1; J: TRBJ1-2; V: TRBV3-1/TRBV3-2; size: NA; length: 18; CDR3: CASSQALIGQGVRYGYTF; DNA: TGTGCCAGCAGCCAAGCCCTGATCGGACAGGGGGTGAGGTATGGCTACACCTTC
D: TRBD2; J: TRBJ2-2; V: TRBV7-2; size: once; length: 15; CDR3: CASTELAGVVGELFF; DNA: TGTGCCAGCACCGAACTAGCGGGAGTGGTCGGGGAGCTGTTTTTT
D: NA; J: TRBJ1-1; V: TRBV5-4; size: NA; length: 13; CDR3: CASSPTVGREAFF; DNA: TGTGCCAGCAGCCCGACAGTAGGCAGAGAAGCTTTCTTT
D: NA; J: TRBJ1-2; V: TRBV3-1/TRBV3-2; size: NA; length: 12; CDR3: CASSLLDYGYTF; DNA: TGTGCCAGCAGCCTCCTCGACTATGGCTACACCTTC